This T cell receptor beta chain was captured by sequencing in a study of blood T cell repertoires in COVID-19. Study context: T cells, B-cell-depleted T cells, or PBMCs provided the cDNA or gDNA that served as material.

Deletions cut 5 bases from V and 5 bases from J, with 16 bases between. The CDR3 consists of 14 residues. From germline, CDR1 is SGHAT and CDR2 FQNNGV. Profiling relied on immunoSEQ multiplex PCR, and the TCRdb table lists in-frame clones only, not all of them. This table has about 130,000 clones, 90% appearing once. This receptor was obtained from a man in his 60s with COVID-19, enrolled during active disease. The sequenced sample consisted of peripheral blood. V and J are TRBV11-2 and TRBJ2-7, with D possibly matching TRBD1 (6 bases). CDR3 DNA sequence: TGTGCCAGCAGCCCCTTGAAGGGGGTAAACGAGCAGTACTTC. This sequence encodes CASSPLKGVNEQYF.